This TCR beta chain was sequenced during a study of cytomegalovirus exposure and HLA in healthy donors. 13 Jbeta primers and 60 Vbeta primers were used for the PCR. Measured with immunoSEQ multiplex PCR; TCRdb has only the in-frame clones, and not every one. The top ten hold over 4% of the sample, which has around 150,000 clones, roughly 78% seen once. CDR1 and CDR2 from the germline V gene are SEHNR and FQNEAQ (reference sequence). The CDR3 is made up of 12 amino acids. The V end was cut by 1 base, the J end by 10 bases, with 7 bases between. Sample: PBMCs. The receptor was derived from a man younger than 45 in good health. This chain joins TRBV7-9 and TRBJ2-2, with D possibly TRBD2 on 5 matching bases. The CDR3, as DNA: TGTGCCAGCAGCTTAGTGAGGGAGGAGCTGTTTTTT. This encodes CASSLVREELFF.